This TCR beta chain is drawn from a study of beta chain features in type 1 diabetes. General study findings and limits: cDNA sequencing could over-represent cells with high TCR expression. Naive, central memory and Treg TCRB repertoires appeared more alike in patients than in healthy donors.

About this clone itself: Its antigen is not identified.

Germline loops: CDR1 MNHNS, CDR2 SASEGT. The CDR3 spans 15 residues. Germline trimming cut 6 bases from V and 2 bases from J; bases unmatched to any gene: 7. TCRB transcripts that were expressed got sequenced, as all of the isolated RNA had been reverse transcribed. Sequencing of naive, central memory and regulatory T cell samples gave an average of roughly 3.5 million reads. The repertoire was sequenced with immunoSEQ multiplex PCR; TCRdb's copy has only in-frame clones and lacks some. In the table there are around 300,000 clones, 8% of which are singletons. The sequenced sample was central memory CD4+ T cells from blood. This TCR came from a woman aged 18-29 years in good health. This chain joins TRBV6-1 and TRBJ2-7; 10 positions match TRBD1. The CDR3 region is CASSPLGQGPYEQYF. CDR3 sequence (DNA): TGTGCCAGCAGCCCCTTGGGACAGGGGCCCTACGAGCAGTACTTC.